This TCR beta chain was sequenced for a study of regulatory T cells in long-lasting Graves disease. CDR1 and CDR2 from the germline V gene are MNHNS and SASEGT. CDR3 length equals 14 residues. Losses at the gene ends were 8 bases for V and 7 bases for J; bases not matched to a gene: 10. A note on this clonotype: A much larger clone is a single base away; this may be a read error.

The time point: newly diagnosed GD, antithyroid drugs for less than 3 months. PBMC RNA was the source of the TCR library. Patients hailed from an endocrinology department in Xi'an, China. Library construction for TCR beta used iRepertoire HTBI primers and Arm-PCR of CDR3 regions. TCRdb reprocessed the multiplex PCR reads via MiXCR and lists one record per CDR3 protein. The table lists approximately 210,000 distinct CDR3 sequences, 15% to 20% of them singletons. This chain uses TRBV6-1 with TRBJ2-2, with TRBD1 matching 7 bases. Sequencing was performed on peripheral blood mononuclear cells (PBMCs), taken at new diagnosis, from a patient treated with antithyroid drugs. This clonotype was sampled from a female donor with Graves disease. CDR3 DNA: TGTGCCAGCCATAGACAGGGATACAGCGGGGAGCTGTTTTTT. Amino acid sequence: CASHRQGYSGELFF.